A selection of T cell receptor beta chains follows, all from one sample in a study of cytomegalovirus exposure and HLA in healthy donors. The table came from immunoSEQ multiplex PCR; TCRdb's copy has only in-frame clones and leaves some out. The table lists 150,000 to 200,000 clones, approximately 70% of them singletons. The sample consisted of PBMCs. The origin of the receptors is a human donor in good health. Each CDR3 is given with its conserved first and last residue. A D gene is named only where the DNA matches it firmly. A clone size is listed for some rows: how often the clone was seen (once, few, many), or a class if it is expanded.

clone size: NA
V gene: TRBV7-2
J gene: TRBJ2-7
D gene: TRBD1
CDR3 protein: CASSLRRQGYEQYF
CDR3 DNA: TGTGCCAGCAGCTTAAGACGACAGGGGTACGAGCAGTACTTC

clone size: NA
V gene: TRBV5-4
J gene: TRBJ2-2
D gene: NA
CDR3 protein: CASSSRDTGELFF
CDR3 DNA: TGTGCCAGCAGCTCCAGGGACACCGGGGAGCTGTTTTTT

clone size: NA
V gene: TRBV2
J gene: TRBJ1-2
D gene: NA
CDR3 protein: CASSEEGGYTF
CDR3 DNA: TGTGCCAGCAGTGAGGAGGGCGGCTACACCTTC

clone size: NA
V gene: TRBV5-4
J gene: TRBJ2-7
D gene: TRBD1
CDR3 protein: CASSLSAGGAEQYF
CDR3 DNA: TGCGCCAGCAGCCTGAGTGCAGGGGGCGCGGAGCAGTACTTC

clone size: few
V gene: TRBV5-1
J gene: TRBJ1-1
D gene: NA
CDR3 protein: CASSLRVTGNTEAFF
CDR3 DNA: TGCGCCAGCAGCTTACGGGTCACAGGGAACACTGAAGCTTTCTTT

clone size: NA
V gene: TRBV5-5
J gene: TRBJ2-5
D gene: TRBD2
CDR3 protein: CASSPFAGGPGETQYF
CDR3 DNA: TGTGCCAGCAGTCCGTTCGCGGGGGGGCCCGGGGAGACCCAGTACTTC

clone size: once
V gene: TRBV10-2
J gene: TRBJ2-1
D gene: TRBD2
CDR3 protein: CASSATSGYNEQFF
CDR3 DNA: TGCGCCAGCAGTGCGACTAGCGGCTACAATGAGCAGTTCTTC

clone size: NA
V gene: TRBV11-2
J gene: TRBJ2-7
D gene: NA
CDR3 protein: CASSLGTVYEQYF
CDR3 DNA: TGTGCCAGCAGCTTAGGTACAGTATACGAGCAGTACTTC

clone size: few
V gene: TRBV12-5
J gene: TRBJ2-2
D gene: TRBD2
CDR3 protein: CASGSPSGGTGELFF
CDR3 DNA: TGTGCTAGTGGGTCACCCTCGGGGGGCACCGGGGAGCTGTTTTTT

clone size: NA
V gene: TRBV27
J gene: TRBJ1-6
D gene: NA
CDR3 protein: CASSATQLYSPLHF
CDR3 DNA: TGTGCCAGCAGCGCTACCCAACTTTATTCACCCCTCCACTTT

clone size: NA
V gene: TRBV7-9
J gene: TRBJ1-1
D gene: NA
CDR3 protein: CASSSTPSGEAFF
CDR3 DNA: TGTGCCAGCAGCTCTACGCCGTCAGGTGAAGCTTTCTTT

clone size: NA
V gene: TRBV10-2
J gene: TRBJ1-1
D gene: NA
CDR3 protein: CATAFPPSTEAFF
CDR3 DNA: TGCGCCACCGCGTTTCCCCCGAGTACTGAAGCTTTCTTT

clone size: NA
V gene: TRBV7-6
J gene: TRBJ1-2
D gene: TRBD1
CDR3 protein: CANSQGQGYGYTF
CDR3 DNA: TGTGCCAACAGCCAGGGACAGGGTTATGGCTACACCTTC

clone size: NA
V gene: TRBV18
J gene: TRBJ1-5
D gene: NA
CDR3 protein: CASSLLSNQPQHF
CDR3 DNA: TGTGCCAGCTCACTCTTATCCAATCAGCCCCAGCATTTT

clone size: NA
V gene: TRBV5-6
J gene: TRBJ2-5
D gene: TRBD1
CDR3 protein: CASSLGQGLQETQYF
CDR3 DNA: TGTGCCAGCAGCTTGGGACAGGGGTTACAAGAGACCCAGTACTTC

clone size: NA
V gene: TRBV7-7
J gene: TRBJ2-3
D gene: TRBD1
CDR3 protein: CASSWGQGATDTQYF
CDR3 DNA: TGTGCTAGCAGCTGGGGACAGGGGGCAACAGATACGCAGTATTTT

clone size: few
V gene: TRBV5-1
J gene: TRBJ2-1
D gene: NA
CDR3 protein: CASSLGHGSYNEQFF
CDR3 DNA: TGCGCCAGCAGCTTGGGACATGGCTCCTACAATGAGCAGTTCTTC

clone size: NA
V gene: TRBV18
J gene: TRBJ2-6
D gene: NA
CDR3 protein: CASPKTGNPGANVLTF
CDR3 DNA: TGTGCCAGTCCCAAGACAGGAAATCCTGGGGCCAACGTCCTGACTTTC

clone size: NA
V gene: TRBV29-1
J gene: TRBJ1-4
D gene: NA
CDR3 protein: CSVARTATNEKLFF
CDR3 DNA: TGCAGCGTTGCGCGGACAGCAACTAATGAAAAACTGTTTTTT

clone size: NA
V gene: TRBV7-3
J gene: TRBJ1-2
D gene: NA
CDR3 protein: CASSSKRGSYGYTF
CDR3 DNA: TGTGCCAGCAGCTCAAAGAGGGGGTCGTACGGCTACACCTTC

clone size: few
V gene: TRBV6-1
J gene: TRBJ2-3
D gene: TRBD1
CDR3 protein: CASSEFGQASTDTQYF
CDR3 DNA: TGTGCCAGCAGTGAATTCGGACAGGCTAGCACAGATACGCAGTATTTT

clone size: NA
V gene: TRBV7-6
J gene: TRBJ2-7
D gene: NA
CDR3 protein: CASSPGENYEQYF
CDR3 DNA: TGTGCCAGCAGCCCCGGGGAGAACTACGAGCAGTACTTC

clone size: NA
V gene: TRBV19
J gene: TRBJ1-6
D gene: NA
CDR3 protein: CASSMTDSYNSPLHF
CDR3 DNA: TGTGCCAGTAGTATGACTGACTCCTATAATTCACCCCTCCACTTT

clone size: NA
V gene: TRBV19
J gene: TRBJ2-1
D gene: NA
CDR3 protein: CATQMLNEQFF
CDR3 DNA: TGTGCCACTCAGATGCTCAATGAGCAGTTCTTC

clone size: NA
V gene: TRBV18
J gene: TRBJ1-6
D gene: NA
CDR3 protein: CASSPRDSNSPLHF
CDR3 DNA: TGTGCCAGCTCACCCCGGGATAGTAATTCACCCCTCCACTTT

clone size: NA
V gene: TRBV5-4
J gene: TRBJ2-2
D gene: TRBD2
CDR3 protein: CASSETSGGAFGELFF
CDR3 DNA: TGTGCCAGCAGCGAAACTAGCGGGGGGGCGTTCGGGGAGCTGTTTTTT

clone size: NA
V gene: TRBV28
J gene: TRBJ1-5
D gene: NA
CDR3 protein: CASSRPRGANQPQHF
CDR3 DNA: TGTGCCAGCAGCCGCCCCCGGGGGGCTAATCAGCCCCAGCATTTT

clone size: NA
V gene: TRBV7-9
J gene: TRBJ1-1
D gene: NA
CDR3 protein: CASSSTAHSEAFF
CDR3 DNA: TGTGCCAGCAGCTCGACAGCACATAGTGAAGCTTTCTTT

clone size: NA
V gene: TRBV27
J gene: TRBJ2-3
D gene: NA
CDR3 protein: CASSSPLAGATTDTQYF
CDR3 DNA: TGTGCCAGCAGTTCCCCCTTGGCGGGGGCCACCACAGATACGCAGTATTTT

clone size: NA
V gene: TRBV11-2
J gene: TRBJ1-6
D gene: NA
CDR3 protein: CASSWRGTGDSPLHF
CDR3 DNA: TGTGCCAGCAGCTGGAGAGGTACAGGAGATTCACCCCTCCACTTT

clone size: NA
V gene: TRBV30
J gene: TRBJ1-2
D gene: NA
CDR3 protein: CAWTDTYGYTF
CDR3 DNA: TGTGCCTGGACCGACACGTATGGCTACACCTTC

clone size: NA
V gene: TRBV5-1
J gene: TRBJ2-7
D gene: NA
CDR3 protein: CASSFGQTNYEQYF
CDR3 DNA: TGCGCCAGCAGCTTTGGACAGACCAACTACGAGCAGTACTTC

clone size: NA
V gene: TRBV20-1
J gene: TRBJ1-2
D gene: NA
CDR3 protein: CSAWTDYGYTF
CDR3 DNA: TGCAGTGCCTGGACAGACTATGGCTACACCTTC